These T cell receptor beta chains were read from a single sample in a study of T cell repertoires in cytomegalovirus infection. TCRdb re-called the reads with MiXCR, one entry per CDR3 protein. The sample lists more than 650,000 distinct CDR3 sequences, roughly 35% seen once, with 2.5% to 3% in the top ten. The specimen sequenced was PBMCs. These receptors were taken from a human donor in good health (CMV status not recorded). Some clones in this sample may be carry-over from other donors' samples. The CDR3 runs from the conserved cysteine through the conserved F or W. D genes are given only for firm matches. Size values are once, few and many counts, or a class for expanded clones, and some rows have none.

j_gene,d_gene,v_gene,abundance,CDR3aa,CDR3nt
TRBJ2-7,-,TRBV14,-,CASSQDDYEQYF,TGTGCCAGCAGCCAAGATGACTACGAGCAGTACTTC
TRBJ2-5,TRBD2,TRBV12-3/TRBV12-4,many,CASSLIGGGKETQYF,TGTGCCAGCAGTTTAATTGGCGGGGGAAAAGAGACCCAGTACTTC
TRBJ1-1,-,TRBV29-1,-,CSDGRAGNTEAFF,TGCAGCGATGGGAGGGCCGGGAACACTGAAGCTTTCTTT
TRBJ2-1,TRBD2,TRBV6-5,-,CASSYGTSAFEQFF,TGTGCCAGCAGTTACGGGACTAGCGCATTCGAGCAGTTCTTC
TRBJ2-1,-,TRBV27,few,CASSLFSILNEQFF,TGTGCCAGCAGTTTATTCTCGATACTAAATGAGCAGTTCTTC
TRBJ2-5,-,TRBV11-2,few,CASSRRRGGKTQYF,TGTGCCAGCAGCCGAAGACGAGGGGGAAAGACCCAGTACTTC
TRBJ2-5,-,TRBV12-3/TRBV12-4,few,CASSPTHDNGEETQYF,TGTGCCAGCAGTCCCACCCATGATAACGGGGAAGAGACCCAGTACTTC
TRBJ2-2,TRBD2,TRBV27,-,CASSLSGLALGELFF,TGTGCCAGCAGTTTGTCGGGACTAGCGCTCGGGGAGCTGTTTTTT
TRBJ1-3,TRBD1,TRBV10-2,few,CASTRLLDRVPSSGNTIYF,TGCGCCAGCACCCGTCTTCTTGACAGGGTACCTAGCTCTGGAAACACCATATATTTT
TRBJ2-7,TRBD1,TRBV20-1,-,CSASSQRTGGAYEQYF,TGCAGTGCTAGTTCTCAGAGGACAGGGGGCGCGTACGAGCAGTACTTC
TRBJ2-7,TRBD1,TRBV28,few,CASSSTRDRGGEQYF,TGTGCCAGCAGTTCGACTCGGGACAGGGGTGGCGAGCAGTACTTC
TRBJ2-2,TRBD1,TRBV12-5,few,CASGLSGGAGTGELFF,TGTGCTAGTGGTTTATCAGGGGGCGCGGGCACCGGGGAGCTGTTTTTT
TRBJ2-2,TRBD2,TRBV11-2,few,CASSPRSSGSVSGELFF,TGTGCCAGCAGCCCCCGGTCCAGCGGGAGCGTCTCCGGGGAGCTGTTTTTT
TRBJ2-7,TRBD1,TRBV19,few,CASSMLDRDHEQYF,TGTGCCAGTAGTATGTTGGACAGGGACCACGAGCAGTACTTC
TRBJ1-1,-,TRBV28,few,CASTLGGRQEAFF,TGTGCCAGCACCCTGGGGGGGCGGCAGGAAGCTTTCTTT
TRBJ2-1,-,TRBV2,-,CASSELQGLGSYNEQFF,TGTGCCAGCAGTGAATTACAGGGTCTAGGCTCCTACAATGAGCAGTTCTTC
TRBJ1-5,-,TRBV28,many,CASSLAPDSNQPQHF,TGTGCCAGCAGTTTGGCACCTGATAGCAATCAGCCCCAGCATTTT
TRBJ1-1,-,TRBV20-1,-,CSAPGPGNTEAFF,TGCAGTGCCCCGGGACCCGGGAACACTGAAGCTTTCTTT
TRBJ2-1,TRBD2,TRBV6-6,-,CASSYPSGRAYNEQFF,TGTGCCAGCAGTTACCCAAGCGGGAGGGCCTACAATGAGCAGTTCTTC
TRBJ1-2,-,TRBV28,many,CASSQNYGYTF,TGTGCCAGCAGCCAAAACTATGGCTACACCTTC
TRBJ2-7,TRBD1,TRBV4-1,few,CASSTRSGQVYEQYF,TGCGCCAGCAGCACAAGATCGGGACAGGTGTACGAGCAGTACTTC
TRBJ2-7,-,TRBV28,-,CASTLGPGYEQYF,TGTGCCAGTACCCTTGGTCCTGGTTACGAGCAGTACTTC
TRBJ2-3,-,TRBV5-1,-,CASNLAARTDTQYF,TGCGCCAGCAACTTGGCCGCTAGAACAGATACGCAGTATTTT
TRBJ2-3,-,TRBV6-2/TRBV6-3,-,CASSYSPSSSTDTQYF,TGTGCCAGCAGTTACTCTCCCTCTTCTAGCACAGATACGCAGTATTTT
TRBJ1-1,-,TRBV7-8,few,CASSNSVGAKGAFF,TGTGCCAGCAGCAATTCGGTCGGGGCGAAGGGAGCTTTCTTT
TRBJ2-1,TRBD2,TRBV10-3,-,CAISKGTSGSDEQFF,TGTGCCATCAGCAAGGGGACTAGCGGGAGCGATGAGCAGTTCTTC
TRBJ2-3,-,TRBV24-1,-,CATSDLTETDTQYF,TGTGCCACCAGTGATTTGACAGAAACAGATACGCAGTATTTT
TRBJ1-6,-,TRBV20-1,many,CSARQRYSGRDPYIDSPLHF,TGCAGTGCTAGACAAAGATACTCGGGCAGGGACCCATATATCGATTCACCCCTCCACTTT
TRBJ2-3,-,TRBV20-1,-,CSASRGAEDTQYF,TGCAGTGCTAGCCGGGGGGCCGAAGATACGCAGTATTTT
TRBJ1-2,-,TRBV25-1,-,CASSGPGSLGGYTF,TGTGCCAGCAGTGGGCCCGGGAGCTTGGGGGGCTACACCTTC
TRBJ2-7,-,TRBV4-1,few,CASSQVTGEQYF,TGCGCCAGCAGCCAAGTTACCGGGGAGCAGTACTTC
TRBJ2-6,-,TRBV27,few,CASSFAGQSSGANVLTF,TGTGCCAGCAGTTTTGCGGGACAGAGCTCTGGGGCCAACGTCCTGACTTTC
TRBJ2-1,TRBD1,TRBV11-3,few,CASSRQGSDEQFF,TGTGCCAGCAGTCGACAGGGGAGCGATGAGCAGTTCTTC
TRBJ2-1,-,TRBV27,-,CASSSARTEQFF,TGTGCCAGCAGTTCGGCTAGGACTGAGCAGTTCTTC
TRBJ2-5,-,TRBV27,few,CASSYLYQETQYF,TGTGCCAGCAGTTACCTGTACCAAGAGACCCAGTACTTC
TRBJ2-2,-,TRBV7-8,-,CASSLALPSSSTGELFF,TGTGCCAGCAGCTTAGCACTGCCCAGCAGCTCCACCGGGGAGCTGTTTTTT
TRBJ2-7,TRBD2,TRBV11-2,-,CASRDLAGPYEQYF,TGTGCCAGCAGGGATTTAGCGGGACCTTACGAGCAGTACTTC
TRBJ2-4,-,TRBV20-1,-,CSALIGGSKNIQYF,TGCAGCGCCCTTATTGGAGGGTCCAAAAACATTCAGTACTTC
TRBJ1-3,-,TRBV7-2,many,CASSFPGNTIYF,TGTGCCAGCAGCTTTCCGGGAAACACCATATATTTT
TRBJ2-3,-,TRBV2,-,CASSESRGGGTDTQYF,TGTGCCAGCAGTGAAAGCAGGGGAGGCGGCACAGATACGCAGTATTTT
TRBJ2-4,-,TRBV6-6,-,CASSYSGQGWNPWNF,TGTGCCAGCAGTTACTCGGGGCAGGGTTGGAACCCCTGGAACTTC
TRBJ2-1,TRBD2,TRBV27,-,CASSKIGGGYNEQFF,TGTGCCAGCAGTAAAATCGGGGGGGGCTACAATGAGCAGTTCTTC
TRBJ2-7,TRBD1,TRBV7-2,-,CASSWDRGGYEQYF,TGTGCCAGCAGCTGGGACAGGGGCGGCTACGAGCAGTACTTC
TRBJ1-2,TRBD1,TRBV4-1,-,CASSQAVLRDRVGYTF,TGCGCCAGCAGCCAAGCTGTCCTCCGGGACAGGGTTGGCTACACCTTC
TRBJ1-5,-,TRBV20-1,-,CSAWTGNQPQHF,TGCAGTGCTTGGACGGGAAATCAGCCCCAGCATTTT
TRBJ2-5,-,TRBV29-1,-,CSVLMPGKQETQYF,TGCAGCGTTCTAATGCCCGGGAAACAAGAGACCCAGTACTTC
TRBJ2-7,TRBD1,TRBV27,-,CASSFRQGWYEQYF,TGTGCCAGCAGTTTCCGACAGGGGTGGTACGAGCAGTACTTC
TRBJ2-6,-,TRBV7-9,-,CATQRGGWAPGANVLTF,TGTGCCACCCAACGGGGAGGCTGGGCACCTGGGGCCAACGTCCTGACTTTC
TRBJ1-6,-,TRBV7-9,-,CASSLDPPLHF,TGTGCCAGCAGCTTAGATCCACCCCTCCACTTT
TRBJ2-7,TRBD2,TRBV7-6,-,CASSSATSGGAYEQYF,TGTGCCAGCAGCTCGGCGACTAGCGGGGGGGCCTACGAGCAGTACTTC
TRBJ1-5,-,TRBV6-1,few,CASTPGGNQPQHF,TGTGCCAGCACCCCAGGGGGCAATCAGCCCCAGCATTTT
TRBJ1-4,-,TRBV7-8,-,CASSLRKGWGEKLFF,TGTGCCAGCAGCTTACGGAAGGGGTGGGGGGAAAAACTGTTTTTT
TRBJ1-1,-,TRBV11-2,few,CASSSPWTGFTEAFF,TGTGCCAGCAGCTCCCCGTGGACGGGATTCACGGAAGCTTTCTTT
TRBJ2-4,-,TRBV18,-,CASSPPSVQLAKNIQYF,TGTGCCAGCTCACCACCGTCAGTCCAGCTAGCCAAAAACATTCAGTACTTC
TRBJ2-7,TRBD1,TRBV13,-,CASSFGGTGYEQYF,TGCGCCAGCAGCTTCGGGGGGACAGGGTACGAGCAGTACTTC
TRBJ2-6,TRBD1,TRBV10-3,few,CATWTGTSGANVLTF,TGTGCCACCTGGACAGGAACCTCTGGGGCCAACGTCCTGACTTTC
TRBJ2-1,TRBD2,TRBV10-3,-,CAINPGLAGGYNEQFF,TGTGCCATCAATCCGGGACTAGCGGGAGGGTACAATGAGCAGTTCTTC
TRBJ2-7,-,TRBV5-3,-,CASSFPYGDEQYF,TGTGCCAGCAGCTTCCCTTATGGAGACGAGCAGTACTTC
TRBJ2-3,TRBD2,TRBV5-1,-,CASSSGTIGDTQYF,TGCGCCAGCAGCTCCGGGACTATTGGAGATACGCAGTATTTT